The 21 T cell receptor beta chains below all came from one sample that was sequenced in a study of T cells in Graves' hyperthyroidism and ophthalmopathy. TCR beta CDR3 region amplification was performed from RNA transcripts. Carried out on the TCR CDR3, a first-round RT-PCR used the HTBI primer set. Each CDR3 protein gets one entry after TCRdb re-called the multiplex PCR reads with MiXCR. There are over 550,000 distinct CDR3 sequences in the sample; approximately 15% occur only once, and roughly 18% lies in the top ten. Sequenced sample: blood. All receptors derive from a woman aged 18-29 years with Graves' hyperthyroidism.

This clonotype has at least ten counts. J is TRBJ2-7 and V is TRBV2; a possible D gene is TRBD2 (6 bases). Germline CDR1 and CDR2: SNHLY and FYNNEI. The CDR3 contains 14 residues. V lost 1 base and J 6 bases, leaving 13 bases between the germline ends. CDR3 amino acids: CASSEGGDEGEQYF. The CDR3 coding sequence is TGTGCCAGCAGTGAAGGGGGGGATGAGGGCGAGCAGTACTTC.

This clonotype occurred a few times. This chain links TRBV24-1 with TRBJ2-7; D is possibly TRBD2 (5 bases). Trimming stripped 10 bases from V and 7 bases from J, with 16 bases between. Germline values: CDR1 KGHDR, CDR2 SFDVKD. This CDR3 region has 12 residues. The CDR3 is CATNLVGGEQYF. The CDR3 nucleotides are TGTGCCACTAACCTGGTCGGAGGAGAGCAGTACTTC.

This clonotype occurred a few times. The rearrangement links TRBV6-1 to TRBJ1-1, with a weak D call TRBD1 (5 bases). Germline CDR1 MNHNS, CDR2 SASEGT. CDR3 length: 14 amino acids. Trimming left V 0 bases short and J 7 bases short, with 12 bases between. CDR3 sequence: CASSEAGGPYEAFF. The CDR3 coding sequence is TGTGCCAGCAGTGAAGCTGGGGGACCCTATGAAGCTTTCTTT.

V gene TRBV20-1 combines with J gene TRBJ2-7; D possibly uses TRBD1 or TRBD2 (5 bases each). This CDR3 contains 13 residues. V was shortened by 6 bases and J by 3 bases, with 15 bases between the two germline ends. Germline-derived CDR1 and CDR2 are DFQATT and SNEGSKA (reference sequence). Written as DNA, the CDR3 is TGCAGTGCGCAACCGGGACCCCACTACGAGCAGTACTTC. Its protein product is CSAQPGPHYEQYF.

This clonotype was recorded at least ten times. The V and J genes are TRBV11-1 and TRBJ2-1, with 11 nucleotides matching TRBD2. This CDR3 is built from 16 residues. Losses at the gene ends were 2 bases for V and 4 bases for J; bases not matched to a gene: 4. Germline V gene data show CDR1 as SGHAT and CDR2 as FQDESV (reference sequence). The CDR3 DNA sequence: TGTGCCAGCAGCTTAACTAGCGGGGGCCGATACAATGAGCAGTTCTTC. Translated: CASSLTSGGRYNEQFF.

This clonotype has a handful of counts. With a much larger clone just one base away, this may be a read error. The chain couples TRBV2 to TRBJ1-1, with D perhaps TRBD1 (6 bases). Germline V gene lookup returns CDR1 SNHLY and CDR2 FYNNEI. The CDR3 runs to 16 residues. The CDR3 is CAGSEPQGLGNTEAFF. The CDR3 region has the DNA TGTGCCGGCAGTGAGCCACAGGGTTTGGGGAACACTGAAGCTTTCTTT.

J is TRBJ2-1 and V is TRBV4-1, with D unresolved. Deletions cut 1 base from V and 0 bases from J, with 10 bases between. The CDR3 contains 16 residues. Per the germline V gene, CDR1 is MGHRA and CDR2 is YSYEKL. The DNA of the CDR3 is TGCGCCAGCAGCCAAGTACTTGCGAGCTCCTACAATGAGCAGTTCTTC. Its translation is CASSQVLASSYNEQFF.

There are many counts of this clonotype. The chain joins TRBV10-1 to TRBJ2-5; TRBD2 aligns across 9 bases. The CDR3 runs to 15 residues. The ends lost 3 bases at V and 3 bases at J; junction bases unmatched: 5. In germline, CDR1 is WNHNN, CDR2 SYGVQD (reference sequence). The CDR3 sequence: CASSEILAGKETQYF. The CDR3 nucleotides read TGCGCCAGCAGTGAAATCCTAGCGGGGAAAGAGACCCAGTACTTC.

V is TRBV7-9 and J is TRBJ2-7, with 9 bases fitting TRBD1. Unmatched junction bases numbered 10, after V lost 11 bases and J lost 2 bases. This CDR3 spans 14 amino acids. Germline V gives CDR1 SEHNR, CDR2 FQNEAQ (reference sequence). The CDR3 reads CASRTGTGPYEQYF. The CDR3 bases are TGTGCCTCAAGAACCGGGACAGGGCCCTACGAGCAGTACTTC.

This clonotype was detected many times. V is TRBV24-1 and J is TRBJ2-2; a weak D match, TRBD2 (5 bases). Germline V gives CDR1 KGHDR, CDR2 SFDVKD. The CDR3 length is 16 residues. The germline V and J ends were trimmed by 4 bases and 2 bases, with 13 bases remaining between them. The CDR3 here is CATSDPWAGNTGELFF. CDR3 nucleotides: TGTGCCACCAGTGACCCGTGGGCGGGCAACACCGGGGAGCTGTTTTTT.

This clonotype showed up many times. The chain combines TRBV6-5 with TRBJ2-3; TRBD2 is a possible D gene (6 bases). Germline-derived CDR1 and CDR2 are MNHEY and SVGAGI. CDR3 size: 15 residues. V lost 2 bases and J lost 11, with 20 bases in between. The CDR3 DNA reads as TGTGCCAGCAGTTACGCCCTCCAATCGACGGGGGAGCAGTATTTT. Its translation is CASSYALQSTGEQYF.

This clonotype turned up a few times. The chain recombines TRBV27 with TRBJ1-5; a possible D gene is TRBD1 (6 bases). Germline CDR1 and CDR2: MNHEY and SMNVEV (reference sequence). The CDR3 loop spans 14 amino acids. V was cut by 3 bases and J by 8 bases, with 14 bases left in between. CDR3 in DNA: TGTGCCAGCAGTTTGGGAGGGGGGTTGGAGCCCCAGCATTTT. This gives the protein CASSLGGGLEPQHF.

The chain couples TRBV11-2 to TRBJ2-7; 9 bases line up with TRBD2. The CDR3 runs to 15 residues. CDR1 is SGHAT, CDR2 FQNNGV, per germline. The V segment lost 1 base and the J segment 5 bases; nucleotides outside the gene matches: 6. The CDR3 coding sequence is TGTGCCAGCAGCTTAGTGTCTAGCGGGATGCACGAGCAGTACTTC. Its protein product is CASSLVSSGMHEQYF.

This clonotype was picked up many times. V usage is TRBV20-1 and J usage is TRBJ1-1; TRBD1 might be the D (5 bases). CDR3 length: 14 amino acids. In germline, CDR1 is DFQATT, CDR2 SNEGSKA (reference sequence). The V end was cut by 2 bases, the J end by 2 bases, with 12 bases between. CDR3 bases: TGCAGTGCTAGAACCAGGGCGGGAAACACTGAAGCTTTCTTT. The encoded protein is CSARTRAGNTEAFF.

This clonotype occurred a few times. The CDR3 DNA is TGTGCCAGCAGCGGCGTTAGGGATGGCTACACCTTC. It translates to CASSGVRDGYTF. The V call is TRBV3-1, the J call TRBJ1-2; D is undetermined. The CDR3 contains 12 residues. Per germline, CDR1 LGHDT and CDR2 YNNKEL (reference sequence). V was pared by 5 bases and J by 6 bases, with 10 bases between.

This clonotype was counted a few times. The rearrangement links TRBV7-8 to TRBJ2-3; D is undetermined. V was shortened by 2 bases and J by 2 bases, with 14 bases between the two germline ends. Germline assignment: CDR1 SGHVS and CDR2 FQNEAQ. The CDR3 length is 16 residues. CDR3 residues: CASSLSRTVATDTQYF. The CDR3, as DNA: TGTGCCAGCAGCTTATCCCGCACCGTGGCCACAGATACGCAGTATTTT. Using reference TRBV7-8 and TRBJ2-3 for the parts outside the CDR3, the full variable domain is GAGVSQSPRYKVAKRGQDVALRCDPISGHVSLFWYQQALGQGPEFLTYFQNEAQLDKSGLPSDRFFAERPEGSVSTLKIQRTQQEDSAVYLCASSLSRTVATDTQYFGPGTRLTVL.

The CDR3 spells CSATETSGGARDTQYF. The DNA of the CDR3 is TGCAGTGCCACTGAGACTAGCGGGGGGGCACGGGATACGCAGTATTTT. The chain employs TRBV20-1 and TRBJ2-3; 14 bases fit TRBD2. V trimming: 6 bases; J trimming: 6 bases; junction bases outside the gene matches: 11. The CDR3 runs 16 residues. Germline CDR1 is DFQATT and CDR2 is SNEGSKA (reference sequence).

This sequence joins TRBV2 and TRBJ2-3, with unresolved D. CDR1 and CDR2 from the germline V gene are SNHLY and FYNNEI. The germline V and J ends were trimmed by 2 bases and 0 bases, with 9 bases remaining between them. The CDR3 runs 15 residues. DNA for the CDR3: TGTGCCAGCAGTGAACTTCACGAGAGCACAGATACGCAGTATTTT. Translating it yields CASSELHESTDTQYF.

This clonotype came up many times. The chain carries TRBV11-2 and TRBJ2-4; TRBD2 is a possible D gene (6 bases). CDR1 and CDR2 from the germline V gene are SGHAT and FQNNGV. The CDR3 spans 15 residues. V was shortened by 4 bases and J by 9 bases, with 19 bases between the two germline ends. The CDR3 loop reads CASSSRGEVGGIQYF. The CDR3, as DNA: TGTGCCAGCAGCTCGAGAGGAGAAGTGGGGGGCATTCAGTACTTC.

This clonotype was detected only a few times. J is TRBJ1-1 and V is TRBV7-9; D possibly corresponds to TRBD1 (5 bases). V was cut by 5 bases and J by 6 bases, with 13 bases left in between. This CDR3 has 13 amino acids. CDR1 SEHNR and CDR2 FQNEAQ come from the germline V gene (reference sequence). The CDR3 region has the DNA TGTGCCAGCAGCATGACAGCGGACTCTGAAGCTTTCTTT. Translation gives CASSMTADSEAFF.

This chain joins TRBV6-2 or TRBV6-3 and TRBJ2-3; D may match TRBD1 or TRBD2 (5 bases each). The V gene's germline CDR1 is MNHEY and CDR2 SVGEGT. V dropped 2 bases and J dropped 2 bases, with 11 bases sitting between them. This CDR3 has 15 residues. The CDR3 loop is CASSYGGEPTDTQYF. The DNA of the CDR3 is TGTGCCAGCAGTTACGGGGGTGAGCCCACAGATACGCAGTATTTT.